These T cell receptor beta chains were read from a single sample in a study of ipilimumab plus nivolumab after autologous stem cell transplantation. The table came from immunoSEQ multiplex PCR; TCRdb's copy has only in-frame clones and leaves some out. The sample consists of about 84,000 clones, 65% to 85% of them appearing once. The specimen was PBMCs, collected in a trial of ipilimumab plus nivolumab as post-transplant consolidation. The receptors here all came from a male donor with diffuse large B-cell lymphoma. CDR3s include the opening cysteine and the closing phenylalanine or tryptophan. The D gene is left open where the match is weak. Where a row states a size, it is once, few, many or the class of an expanded clone; other rows omit it.

v_call,clone_size,d_call,j_call,cdr3_aa,cdr3_nt
TRBV11-2,.,TRBD1,TRBJ2-3,CASSDRGRRTDTQYF,TGTGCCAGCAGCGACAGGGGGCGCCGCACAGATACGCAGTATTTT
TRBV5-1,.,.,TRBJ1-1,CASSLWTDNTEAFF,TGCGCCAGCAGCTTGTGGACAGATAACACTGAAGCTTTCTTT
TRBV6-5,.,.,TRBJ2-7,CASSGNLPGEQCF,TGTGCCAGCTCCGGAAACCTACCGGGAGAGCAGTGCTTC
TRBV2,once,.,TRBJ1-2,CASSERGTPNYGYTF,TGTGCCAGCAGTGAAAGAGGGACCCCTAACTATGGCTACACCTTC
TRBV18,.,TRBD1,TRBJ1-1,CASSARQGAEAFF,TGTGCCAGCTCAGCGCGTCAGGGGGCTGAAGCTTTCTTT
TRBV11-2,.,TRBD1,TRBJ2-1,CASSLVGSGGEVEQFF,TGTGCCAGCAGCTTAGTTGGGTCAGGGGGCGAGGTAGAGCAGTTCTTC
TRBV9,few,.,TRBJ2-1,CASSVGIGAAYNEQFF,TGTGCCAGCAGCGTAGGGATCGGGGCGGCCTACAATGAGCAGTTCTTC
TRBV7-3,.,TRBD2,TRBJ2-1,CASSRDYDNEQFF,TGTGCCAGCAGCCGGGACTACGACAATGAGCAGTTCTTC
TRBV11-2,.,.,TRBJ1-4,CASSSIQGGIDEKLFF,TGTGCCAGCAGCTCAATTCAAGGGGGGATAGATGAAAAACTGTTTTTT
TRBV7-8,.,TRBD1,TRBJ1-2,CASSLVGQGLEDGYTF,TGTGCCAGCAGCTTAGTGGGACAGGGACTCGAGGATGGCTACACCTTC
TRBV7-3,.,.,TRBJ1-5,CASSLRWGQPQHF,TGTGCCAGCAGCTTACGGTGGGGTCAGCCCCAGCATTTT
TRBV11-2,.,TRBD2,TRBJ2-1,CASSLGISGGEGEQFF,TGTGCCAGCAGCTTAGGGATTAGCGGGGGGGAAGGTGAGCAGTTCTTC
TRBV30,.,TRBD2,TRBJ2-1,CAWRTGTSSYNEQFF,TGTGCCTGGAGAACCGGGACTAGTTCCTACAATGAGCAGTTCTTC